This TCR beta chain comes out of a study of graft-versus-host responses after intestinal transplantation. At the level of the study: Recipients were all induced with anti-thymocyte globulin, then given tacrolimus and steroids for 2 to 3 years. Findings of the study overall: GvH clones detected in recipient marrow included some appearing first in ileum or blood.

Details on this clone: No antigen is known for it.

TCRdb keeps only in-frame clones here, not all; method: immunoSEQ multiplex PCR. The data contain some 80,000 clones, around 93% of them seen just once; the ten biggest clones take up 7.6%. The CDR3 extends over 14 amino acids. The V segment lost 5 bases and the J segment 5 bases; nucleotides outside the gene matches: 5. Germline V gene data show CDR1 as SGHTA and CDR2 as FQGNSA. The TCR comes from a human donor who was the organ donor for an intestinal transplant. This chain connects TRBV7-2 to TRBJ2-5, with TRBD2 identical over 10 bases. Specimen: unstimulated CD8+ T cells sorted from spleen or lymph node cells, collected before transplant. The CDR3 region has the DNA TGTGCCAGCAGCCAGGGACTAGCGACGGAGACCCAGTACTTC. This encodes CASSQGLATETQYF.